Shown below are 28 T cell receptor beta chains from a single sample sequenced in a study of cytomegalovirus exposure and HLA in healthy donors. Primers for the PCR totalled 60 Vbeta and 13 Jbeta. TCRdb's table, derived via immunoSEQ multiplex PCR, lists solely in-frame clones and lacks some. The sample includes 100,000 to 150,000 clones, approximately 75% of them seen just once. The sample consisted of PBMCs. These receptors originate from a young man in good health and CMV-seronegative.

This clone was recorded once. The CDR3: CASTRTNTGELFF. DNA of the CDR3: TGTGCCAGCACCAGGACGAACACCGGGGAGCTGTTTTTT. V gene TRBV6-5 combines with J gene TRBJ2-2; D call uncertain. Germline assignment: CDR1 MNHEY and CDR2 SVGAGI. V shed 7 bases and J shed 0 bases, with 6 bases lying between them. The CDR3 totals 13 residues.

The chain carries TRBV18 and TRBJ1-4; TRBD1 matches at 7 bases. The V gene's germline CDR1 is KGHSH and CDR2 LQKENI. J gave up 2 bases and V 3 bases, and 3 bases lay outside the gene matches. The CDR3 has 15 amino acids. CDR3 sequence (DNA): TGTGCCAGCTCACCCGACAGGGTGACTAATGAAAAACTGTTTTTT. Protein sequence: CASSPDRVTNEKLFF.

The V gene is TRBV5-1, the J gene TRBJ1-2; TRBD1 is a possible D gene (5 bases). CDR1 and CDR2 from the germline V gene are SGHRS and YFSETQ. Trimming took off 5 bases at V and 4 bases at J, with 15 bases between the two ends. CDR3 length: 14 residues. The CDR3 spells CASSRSKGIYGYTF. The CDR3 DNA is TGCGCCAGCAGTCGGTCGAAGGGGATCTATGGCTACACCTTC.

V and J are TRBV30 and TRBJ2-1; possibly TRBD2 for D (6 bases). V dropped 2 bases and J dropped 4 bases, with 21 bases sitting between them. CDR1 GTSNPN and CDR2 SVGIG come from the germline V gene (reference sequence). The CDR3 runs to 17 residues. The CDR3 is CAWSWSWYGAGYNEQFF. The CDR3 DNA follows: TGTGCCTGGAGTTGGAGTTGGTACGGCGCGGGGTACAATGAGCAGTTCTTC.

CDR3 nucleotides: TGTGCCAGCATTCGGAGTGAGCAGTTCTTC. It specifies CASIRSEQFF. V gene TRBV21-1 combines with J gene TRBJ2-1; TRBD2 reflects the table's D call only, with no check against the DNA. TRBV21-1 is marked as a pseudogene. This CDR3 has 10 residues.

The genes are TRBV2 and TRBJ2-5, with D uncertain. This CDR3 spans 13 amino acids. Germline V gene lookup returns CDR1 SNHLY and CDR2 FYNNEI. The germline V and J ends were trimmed by 8 bases and 12 bases, with 22 bases remaining between them. The CDR3 DNA reads TGTGCCAGCCGTGTCCAGGCGTTATTTCAAGAGTACTTC. Amino acids: CASRVQALFQEYF.

J is TRBJ1-2 and V is TRBV4-2, with D possibly being TRBD1 (5 bases). V shed 0 bases and J shed 3 bases, with 14 bases lying between them. This CDR3 is built from 16 residues. Germline assignment: CDR1 LGHNA and CDR2 YNFKEQ. CDR3 nucleotide sequence: TGTGCCAGCAGCCAAGACAGGGTTGACTTTTACTATGGCTACACCTTC. This gives the protein CASSQDRVDFYYGYTF.

The chain carries TRBV7-9 and TRBJ1-4; no reliable D call. This CDR3 has 14 amino acids. Per the germline V gene, CDR1 is SEHNR and CDR2 is FQNEAQ (reference sequence). The V and J ends lost 1 base and 5 bases respectively, with 8 bases between them. The CDR3, as DNA: TGTGCCAGCAGCTTAGGCCGGGGAAATGAAAAACTGTTTTTT. Translation: CASSLGRGNEKLFF.

This clone occurred a few times. This chain links TRBV5-1 with TRBJ1-1, with a tentative D call TRBD1 (5 bases). V lost 3 bases to trimming and J lost 0 bases, with 9 bases between them. The CDR3 extends over 14 amino acids. CDR1 is SGHRS and CDR2 is YFSETQ in the germline V gene. The CDR3: CASSYRFLNTEAFF. Written as DNA, the CDR3 is TGCGCCAGCAGCTACAGGTTCCTGAACACTGAAGCTTTCTTT.

For this clone: The identical CDR3 is also encoded by other nucleotide sequences in the sample. The rearrangement uses TRBV7-8 and TRBJ1-1; perhaps TRBD1 as D (6 bases). CDR3 length: 13 residues. In germline, CDR1 is SGHVS, CDR2 FQNEAQ. V was shortened by 5 bases and J by 3 bases, with 10 bases between the two germline ends. CDR3 sequence reads: CASSPNRDTEAFF. In DNA form, the CDR3 reads TGTGCCAGCAGCCCTAACAGGGACACTGAAGCTTTCTTT.

V usage is TRBV6-1 and J usage is TRBJ2-1; D is undetermined. Germline V gene sequence: CDR1 MNHNS, CDR2 SASEGT. Trimming left V 6 bases short and J 0 bases short, with 9 bases between. There are 14 residues in the CDR3. CDR3 nucleotide sequence: TGTGCCAGCAGATCTATCGGCTCCTACAATGAGCAGTTCTTC. As protein: CASRSIGSYNEQFF.

This clone was counted only a few times. The V call is TRBV18, the J call TRBJ2-1; possibly TRBD1 for D (6 bases). CDR1 and CDR2 from the germline V gene are KGHSH and LQKENI. This CDR3 region has 15 residues. Deletions cut 6 bases from V and 3 bases from J, with 15 bases between. The CDR3 region has the DNA TGTGCCAGCTCCCCCTCAGGGGAAGGCTACAATGAGCAGTTCTTC. Its protein is CASSPSGEGYNEQFF.

The chain couples TRBV7-6 to TRBJ2-1, with D perhaps TRBD2 (6 bases). Trimming took off 0 bases at V and 8 bases at J, with 14 bases between the two ends. Germline V gene data show CDR1 as SGHVS and CDR2 as FNYEAQ. CDR3 length: 15 amino acids. The chain's CDR3 is CASSLARRLGDEQFF. CDR3 DNA: TGTGCCAGCAGCTTAGCGCGGAGACTAGGGGATGAGCAGTTCTTC.

CDR3 region: CASSLSNGGDYNEQFF. The CDR3 nucleotides read TGTGCCAGCAGTTTATCGAACGGGGGGGACTACAATGAGCAGTTCTTC. The chain combines TRBV27 with TRBJ2-1; 8 nucleotides line up with TRBD2. V trimming: 0 bases; J trimming: 3 bases; junction bases outside the gene matches: 4. The germline gives CDR1 MNHEY, CDR2 SMNVEV (reference sequence). This CDR3 contains 16 residues.

V is TRBV6-5 and J is TRBJ2-1, with D possibly being TRBD1 (6 bases). The V gene lost 7 bases and the J gene lost 9 bases, with 19 bases spanning the gap. The CDR3 has 14 residues. CDR1 is MNHEY and CDR2 is SVGAGI in the germline V gene. The CDR3, as DNA: TGTGCCAGCACTACCGCCGCCAGGGGCGGTGAGCAGTTCTTC. Protein: CASTTAARGGEQFF.

The V gene is TRBV15, the J gene TRBJ2-7; 7 bases are a match to TRBD2. CDR1 is LNHNV, CDR2 YYDKDF, per germline (reference sequence). The V gene end was trimmed by 10 bases and the J gene end by 4 bases; junction bases not matched to a gene: 13. The CDR3 loop spans 14 amino acids. CDR3 bases: TGTGCCAGGAGGGGAGGGGACTTTGTGTACGAGCAGTACTTC. Protein sequence: CARRGGDFVYEQYF.

The chain carries TRBV29-1 and TRBJ2-1; 10 nucleotides line up with TRBD2. Germline values: CDR1 SQVTM, CDR2 ANQGSEA. J lost 10 bases, V lost 4 bases, and 7 bases had no gene match. The CDR3 totals 13 residues. The CDR3 DNA sequence: TGCAGCGTTGCGGCTAGCGGGGGTCTGGAGCAGTTCTTC. Translated: CSVAASGGLEQFF.

The chain links TRBV10-3 to TRBJ1-2; D gene uncertain. CDR1 and CDR2 from the germline V gene are ENHRY and SYGVKD. CDR3 length equals 13 residues. Trimming left V 4 bases short and J 2 bases short, with 8 bases between. The CDR3 region has the DNA TGTGCCATCAGTGGGGAGGGCAACTATGGCTACACCTTC. This codes for CAISGEGNYGYTF.

V gene TRBV7-9 combines with J gene TRBJ2-7, with 7 bases aligning to TRBD2. Germline assignment: CDR1 SEHNR and CDR2 FQNEAQ (reference sequence). The CDR3 is made up of 14 amino acids. V gave up 3 bases and J gave up 2 bases; unmatched junction bases: 4. CDR3: CASSFSGGTYEQYF. The CDR3 DNA sequence: TGTGCCAGCAGCTTTTCCGGGGGGACCTACGAGCAGTACTTC.

This rearrangement joins TRBV11-3 to TRBJ2-7, with 14 nucleotides matching TRBD2. The CDR3 consists of 19 residues. CDR1 and CDR2 from the germline V gene are SGHNT and YENEEA. V dropped 0 bases and J dropped 1; count of bases not matched to a gene: 8. For the CDR3, the DNA is TGTGCCAGCAGCTTAGATCAGGGACTAGCGGGGGTTTTTTCCTACGAGCAGTACTTC. It translates to CASSLDQGLAGVFSYEQYF.

This chain links TRBV5-6 with TRBJ1-1; 7 nucleotides match TRBD1. CDR1 and CDR2 from the germline V gene are SGHDT and YYEEEE. J lost 4 bases, V lost 1 base, and 7 bases had no gene match. This CDR3 has 15 amino acids. The CDR3 region is CASSLNRQGGTEAFF. Here the CDR3 DNA reads TGTGCCAGCAGCTTGAATCGACAGGGAGGCACTGAAGCTTTCTTT.

Concerning this clone itself: This same CDR3 is encoded by further DNA sequences in the sample. This chain's CDR3 is CASSLEGGRRTGELFF. CDR3 bases: TGTGCCAGCAGCTTAGAGGGGGGGCGTCGCACCGGGGAGCTGTTTTTT. The V gene is TRBV13, the J gene TRBJ2-2; D may be TRBD2 (7 bases). V was cut by 1 base and J by 4 bases, with 13 bases left in between. Germline V gene sequence: CDR1 PRHDT, CDR2 FYEKMQ (reference sequence). The CDR3 contains 16 residues.

V and J are TRBV6-5 and TRBJ1-3; D is undetermined. The CDR3 extends over 13 amino acids. V was cut by 2 bases and J by 8 bases, with 10 bases left in between. The germline CDR1 and CDR2 sequences are MNHEY and SVGAGI. The CDR3 region is CASSYGRSDTIYF. As DNA, the CDR3 is TGTGCCAGCAGTTACGGTCGCTCGGACACCATATATTTT.

This rearrangement joins TRBV7-2 to TRBJ2-1, with D perhaps matching TRBD2 (5 bases). The ends were cut back, 0 bases at V and 4 bases at J, with 7 bases in the middle. Germline assignment: CDR1 SGHTA and CDR2 FQGNSA. The CDR3 sequence is 14 residues long. CDR3 bases: TGTGCCAGCAGCTTAGCGGGGAGATACAATGAGCAGTTCTTC. Its translation: CASSLAGRYNEQFF.

The chain recombines TRBV28 with TRBJ1-5; the D gene is possibly TRBD1 (5 bases). This CDR3 comprises 15 residues. V lost 3 bases and J 6 bases, leaving 15 bases between the germline ends. Per germline, CDR1 MDHEN and CDR2 SYDVKM. The CDR3 DNA sequence: TGTGCCAGCAGTTTTCTTCCAGGAGGGACTCAGCCCCAGCATTTT. It translates to CASSFLPGGTQPQHF.

This clone was found a few times. This chain connects TRBV7-8 to TRBJ1-1, with D perhaps TRBD1 (6 bases). Germline values: CDR1 SGHVS, CDR2 FQNEAQ. V lost 5 bases to trimming and J lost 0 bases, with 13 bases between them. CDR3 length: 15 amino acids. The CDR3 sequence: CASSVGPGVNTEAFF. In DNA form, the CDR3 reads TGTGCCAGCAGCGTGGGGCCAGGGGTGAACACTGAAGCTTTCTTT.

A remark on this clone: The identical CDR3 is also encoded by other nucleotide sequences in the sample. V is TRBV27 and J is TRBJ2-1, with D perhaps matching TRBD1 (6 bases). Germline V lookup: CDR1 MNHEY, CDR2 SMNVEV (reference sequence). This CDR3 is built from 14 residues. The V end lost 3 bases, the J end lost 1 base, and 7 bases lay between the germline ends. This chain's CDR3 is CASSFQGSYNEQFF. CDR3 sequence (DNA): TGTGCCAGCAGTTTCCAGGGGTCCTACAATGAGCAGTTCTTC.

The chain couples TRBV5-1 to TRBJ1-2; D is unclear. V was shortened by 2 bases and J by 3 bases, with 11 bases between the two germline ends. Germline V lookup: CDR1 SGHRS, CDR2 YFSETQ. The CDR3 length is 14 residues. Here the CDR3 reads CASSFISGDYGYTF. The CDR3 nucleotides are TGCGCCAGCAGCTTTATCAGCGGGGACTATGGCTACACCTTC.